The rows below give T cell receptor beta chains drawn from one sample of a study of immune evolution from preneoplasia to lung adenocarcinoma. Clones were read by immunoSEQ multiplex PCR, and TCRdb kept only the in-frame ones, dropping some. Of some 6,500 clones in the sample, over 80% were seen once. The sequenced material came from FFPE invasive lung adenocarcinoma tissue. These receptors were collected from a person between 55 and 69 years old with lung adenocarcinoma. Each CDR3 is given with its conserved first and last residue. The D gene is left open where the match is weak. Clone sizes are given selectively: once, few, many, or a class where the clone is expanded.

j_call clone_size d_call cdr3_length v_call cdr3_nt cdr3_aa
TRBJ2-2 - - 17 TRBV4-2 TGTGCCAGCAGCCACCCCTCTGGAGGATTGAACACCGGGGAGCTGTTTTTT CASSHPSGGLNTGELFF
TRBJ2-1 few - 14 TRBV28 TGTGCCAGCAGTTTCCTGGGACGGCAAAATGAGCAGTTCTTC CASSFLGRQNEQFF
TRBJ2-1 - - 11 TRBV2 TGTGCCAGCAGGGGGTACAATGAGCAGTTCTTC CASRGYNEQFF
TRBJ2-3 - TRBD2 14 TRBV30 TGTGCCTGGAGTCCGGGAGGGAACGCAGATACGCAGTATTTT CAWSPGGNADTQYF
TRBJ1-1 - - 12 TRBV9 TGTGCCAGCGCAGGATCGAACACTGAAGCTTTCTTT CASAGSNTEAFF
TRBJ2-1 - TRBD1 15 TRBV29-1 TGCAGCGTGAGGACAGGGTTTCGCTCCTACAATGAGCAGTTCTTC CSVRTGFRSYNEQFF
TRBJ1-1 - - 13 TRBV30 TGTGCCTGGGAACGAATCATGAACACTGAAGCTTTCTTT CAWERIMNTEAFF
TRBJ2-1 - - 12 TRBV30 TGTGCCTGGAGTGGACTGTCCAATGAGCAGTTCTTC CAWSGLSNEQFF
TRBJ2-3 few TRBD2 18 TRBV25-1 TGTGCCAGCAGTGAGAGCGGGAGAGGGGGGGGGAGCACAGATACGCAGTATTTT CASSESGRGGGSTDTQYF
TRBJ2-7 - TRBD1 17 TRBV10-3 TGTGCCATCAGTGAGTCAGGTTTGGGGACAGGGTCCTACGAGCAGTACTTC CAISESGLGTGSYEQYF
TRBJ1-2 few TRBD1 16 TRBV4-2 TGTGCCAGCAGCCAAGATTTAGGACAGGGGGTCTATGGCTACACCTTC CASSQDLGQGVYGYTF
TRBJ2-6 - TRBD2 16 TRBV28 TGTGCCAGCAGTTTATCTCTAGCGGGAAAAGCCAACGTCCTGACTTTC CASSLSLAGKANVLTF
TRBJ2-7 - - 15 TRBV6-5 TGTGCCAGCAGCCCCGTGGGGTCTAACTACTACGAGCAGTACTTC CASSPVGSNYYEQYF
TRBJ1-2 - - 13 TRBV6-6 TGTGCCAGCAGCCGGGACCCTCTGTATGGCTACACCTTC CASSRDPLYGYTF
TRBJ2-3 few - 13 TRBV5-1 TGCGCCAGCAGCTTACAGGGAACAGATACGCAGTATTTT CASSLQGTDTQYF
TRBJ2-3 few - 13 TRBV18 TGTGCCAGCTCACAGTCAGGCACAGATACGCAGTATTTT CASSQSGTDTQYF
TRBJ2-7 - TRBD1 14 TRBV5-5 TGTGCCAGCAGACGTCCCGGGACAGGGGACGAGCAGTACTTC CASRRPGTGDEQYF
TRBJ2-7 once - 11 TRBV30 TGTGCCTGGGACCACACCTACGAGCAGTACTTC CAWDHTYEQYF
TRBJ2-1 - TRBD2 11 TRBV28 TGTGCCAGCAGGCGGGGAGGGGAGCAGTTCTTC CASRRGGEQFF
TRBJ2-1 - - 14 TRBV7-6 TGTGCCAGCAGCTTATTTCAAGGAGATAATGAGCAGTTCTTC CASSLFQGDNEQFF
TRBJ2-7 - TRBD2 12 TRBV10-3 TGTGCCACTGAGGGAGGGGTCCACGAGCAGTACTTC CATEGGVHEQYF
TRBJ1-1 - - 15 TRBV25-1 TGTGCCAGCAGCGATATGAGACAGTTGAACACTGAAGCTTTCTTT CASSDMRQLNTEAFF
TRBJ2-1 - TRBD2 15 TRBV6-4 TGTGCCAGCAGTGAGAGGCTAGCGGGGTACAATGAGCAGTTCTTC CASSERLAGYNEQFF
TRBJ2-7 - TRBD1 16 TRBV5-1 TGCGCCAGCAGCTCGGCGGCGGGACAGGGTTCTGAGGAGCAGTACTTC CASSSAAGQGSEEQYF
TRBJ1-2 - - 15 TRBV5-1 TGCGCCAGCAGCCTGGCGGGAGGGGGTGACTATGGCTACACCTTC CASSLAGGGDYGYTF
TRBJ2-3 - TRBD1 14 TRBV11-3 TGTGCCAGCAGCTCAAGACAGGGACCAGATACGCAGTATTTT CASSSRQGPDTQYF
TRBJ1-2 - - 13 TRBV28 TGTGCCAGCAGTTTAACCCGGACCTATGGCTACACCTTC CASSLTRTYGYTF
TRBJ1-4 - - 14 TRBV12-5 TGTGCTAGTGGCTCCGGGACCAGGGGTGAAAAACTGTTTTTT CASGSGTRGEKLFF
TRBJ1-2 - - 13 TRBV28 TGTGCCAGCAGTTTGGAGGAGCTCTATGGCTACACCTTC CASSLEELYGYTF
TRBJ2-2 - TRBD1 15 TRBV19 TGTGCCAGTAGTACCGGACAGGGGGCGATCGGGGAGCTGTTTTTT CASSTGQGAIGELFF
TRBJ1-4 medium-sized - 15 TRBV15 TGTGCCACCAGCAGAGTTCTCCGGGACGATGAAAAACTGTTTTTT CATSRVLRDDEKLFF
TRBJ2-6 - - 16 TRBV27 TGTGCCAGCAGTTTATGGTATAGCTCTGGGGCCAACGTCCTGACTTTC CASSLWYSSGANVLTF
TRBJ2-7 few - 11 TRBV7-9 TGTGCCAGCAGCTCCACCTACGAGCAGTACTTC CASSSTYEQYF